One sample yielded the 20 T cell receptor beta chains listed below, sequenced in a study of vaccination effects on CD4 cells after COVID-19. No antigen is known for these receptors. Produced via immunoSEQ multiplex PCR; TCRdb's table is partial and in-frame only. The repertoire holds under 15,000 clones, around 82% seen once, with 15% to 20% in the top ten. ViraFEST used viral peptide pools to expand antigen-specific CD4+ T cells before sequencing. With more than 9 days of culture completed, CD4+ T cells were isolated. This individual contracted SARS-CoV-2 between March and December 2020, as verified by PCR. Vaccination of participants consisted of two doses of either the BNT162b2 or mRNA-1273 vaccine. This material consisted of CD4+ T cells from PBMCs cultured with SARS-CoV-2 spike peptides, taken after COVID-19 vaccination. These TCRs come from a human donor who had a prior SARS-CoV-2 infection.

The J gene is TRBJ2-1, the V gene TRBV11-2; 9 positions match TRBD1. CDR3 length: 15 residues. V lost 3 bases, J lost 3 bases, and 3 bases stayed unmatched. Germline CDR1 SGHAT, CDR2 FQNNGV. CDR3 sequence reads: CASSFGTGYYNEQFF. The CDR3 DNA reads as TGTGCCAGCAGCTTTGGGACAGGGTACTACAATGAGCAGTTCTTC. The complete variable domain, with remaining parts taken from reference TRBV11-2 and TRBJ2-1, reads EAGVAQSPRYKIIEKRQSVAFWCNPISGHATLYWYQQILGQGPKLLIQFQNNGVVDDSQLPKDRFSAERLKGVDSTLKIQPAKLEDSAVYLCASSFGTGYYNEQFFGPGTRLTVL.

The chain carries TRBV5-1 and TRBJ2-1, with 9 nucleotides matching TRBD2. The germline V gene encodes CDR1 SGHRS and CDR2 YFSETQ. Trimming cost V 1 base and J 8 bases; bases outside gene matches: 10. CDR3 length equals 16 residues. The CDR3 protein is CASSLFGAGGADEQFF. DNA of the CDR3: TGCGCCAGCAGCTTGTTCGGTGCGGGAGGGGCGGATGAGCAGTTCTTC.

The chain uses TRBV25-1 and TRBJ2-3; 8 bases agree with TRBD2. V shed 11 bases, J shed 9 bases, and the junction held 10 bases outside the gene matches. In germline, CDR1 is MGHDK, CDR2 SYGVNS. CDR3 size: 12 residues. The CDR3 spells CAAGGGLGTQYF. Written as DNA, the CDR3 is TGTGCCGCCGGGGGGGGACTCGGCACGCAGTATTTT.

V usage is TRBV7-8 and J usage is TRBJ2-3; no clear D. Germline-derived CDR1 and CDR2 are SGHVS and FQNEAQ. The CDR3 is 14 residues long. Trimming took off 1 base at V and 5 bases at J, with 10 bases between the two ends. CDR3 DNA sequence: TGTGCCAGCAGCTTAGGGCTATCACTAGATACGCAGTATTTT. Protein product: CASSLGLSLDTQYF.

The CDR3 coding sequence is TGTGCCAGCAGTGATCTAGCGGGAGTATCCGGGGAGCTGTTTTTT. Residues: CASSDLAGVSGELFF. This sequence joins TRBV2 and TRBJ2-2; 10 positions agree with TRBD2. The CDR3 runs 15 residues. V shed 3 bases, J shed 6 bases, and the junction held 4 bases outside the gene matches. CDR1 is SNHLY, CDR2 FYNNEI, per germline.

V gene TRBV24-1 combines with J gene TRBJ2-3; 15 bases match TRBD2. CDR3 length: 19 amino acids. CDR1 and CDR2 from the germline V gene are KGHDR and SFDVKD. Unmatched junction bases numbered 12, after V lost 5 bases and J lost 4 bases. The CDR3 DNA sequence: TGTGCCACCAGTGGTTGGACTAGCGGGAGGGCCGGGTTACCAGATACGCAGTATTTT. Its protein product is CATSGWTSGRAGLPDTQYF.

This clone has only one observation. The chain couples TRBV7-9 to TRBJ2-1; D possibly matches TRBD1 or TRBD2 (6 bases each). The V end lost 2 bases, the J end lost 0 bases, and 11 bases lay between the germline ends. Germline loops: CDR1 SEHNR, CDR2 FQNEAQ (reference sequence). The CDR3 length is 16 residues. CDR3 sequence (DNA): TGTGCCAGCAGCTTAAAGGGGGGAAGCTCCTACAATGAGCAGTTCTTC. This translates into CASSLKGGSSYNEQFF. Variable domain in full (rest from reference TRBV7-9 and TRBJ2-1): DTGVSQNPRHKITKRGQNVTFRCDPISEHNRLYWYRQTLGQGPEFLTYFQNEAQLEKSRLLSDRFSAERPKGSFSTLEIQRTEQGDSAMYLCASSLKGGSSYNEQFFGPGTRLTVL.

J is TRBJ2-4 and V is TRBV29-1; TRBD1 matches at 7 bases. The CDR3 is 11 amino acids. Losses at the gene ends were 6 bases for V and 10 bases for J; bases not matched to a gene: 6. Per the germline V gene, CDR1 is SQVTM and CDR2 is ANQGSEA. The CDR3 sequence: CSVNRGLIQYF. CDR3 DNA sequence: TGCAGCGTAAACAGGGGATTAATTCAGTACTTC.

The chain uses TRBV5-1 and TRBJ2-7; the match to TRBD1 covers 8 bases. The germline gives CDR1 SGHRS, CDR2 YFSETQ. CDR3 length: 14 amino acids. Unmatched junction bases numbered 5, after V lost 4 bases and J lost 2 bases. The CDR3 nucleotides are TGCGCCAGCAGCGTTCAGGGGGCGACCTACGAGCAGTACTTC. This gives the protein CASSVQGATYEQYF.

The CDR3 DNA sequence: TGTGCTAGTGGTTTTTGGACAGGGAGTCCAGATACGCAGTATTTT. Its protein is CASGFWTGSPDTQYF. The chain is built from TRBV12-5 and TRBJ2-3; 8 nucleotides agree with TRBD1. Germline V gene data show CDR1 as LGHNT and CDR2 as FRNRAP. Losses at the gene ends were 3 bases for V and 4 bases for J; bases not matched to a gene: 6. The CDR3 contains 15 residues.

This chain links TRBV4-1 with TRBJ2-2; no clear D gene. The CDR3 has 16 amino acids. CDR1 and CDR2 (germline): MGHRA, YSYEKL. V lost 0 bases and J lost 1, with 9 bases in between. This CDR3 reads CASSQDHRQNTGELFF. CDR3 bases: TGCGCCAGCAGCCAAGATCACCGGCAGAACACCGGGGAGCTGTTTTTT.

J is TRBJ1-4 and V is TRBV4-1; D might be TRBD1 (6 bases). CDR1 is MGHRA, CDR2 YSYEKL, per germline. Trimming took 3 bases from V and 10 from J, leaving 12 bases between them. This CDR3 region has 13 residues. This CDR3 reads CASSQETGGKLFF. The CDR3 DNA is TGCGCCAGCAGCCAGGAGACAGGCGGAAAACTGTTTTTT.

The gene calls are TRBV7-9 and TRBJ1-1; no definite D call. Germline loops: CDR1 SEHNR, CDR2 FQNEAQ (reference sequence). The CDR3 has 15 amino acids. Trimming left V 1 base short and J 4 bases short, with 13 bases between. This CDR3 is CASSLVPGWSTEAFF. CDR3 coding DNA: TGTGCCAGCAGCTTAGTTCCGGGGTGGAGCACTGAAGCTTTCTTT.

The CDR3 coding sequence is TGTGCCAGCAGTTTATTGGGCGTGGGGTTGGGCACTGAAGCTTTCTTT. Protein: CASSLLGVGLGTEAFF. The chain has TRBV27 and TRBJ1-1; no clear D. The germline V and J ends were trimmed by 1 base and 4 bases, with 16 bases remaining between them. There are 16 residues in the CDR3. Germline V gene data show CDR1 as MNHEY and CDR2 as SMNVEV (reference sequence).

This clone was seen once. This chain joins TRBV27 and TRBJ2-2; no clear D. The germline V gene encodes CDR1 MNHEY and CDR2 SMNVEV (reference sequence). V dropped 6 bases and J dropped 0 bases, with 8 bases sitting between them. This CDR3 is built from 14 residues. Here the CDR3 DNA reads TGTGCCAGCAGCTGGAGACCGAACACCGGGGAGCTGTTTTTT. Translating it yields CASSWRPNTGELFF.

This sequence joins TRBV5-5 and TRBJ1-3, with 7 positions matching TRBD1. V trimming: 0 bases; J trimming: 3 bases; junction bases outside the gene matches: 6. This CDR3 contains 16 residues. Germline V lookup: CDR1 SGHKS, CDR2 YYEKEE (reference sequence). DNA of the CDR3: TGTGCCAGCAGCTTGGGGCCAGGGGGAAATGGAAACACCATATATTTT. Translation: CASSLGPGGNGNTIYF.

The genes are TRBV27 and TRBJ1-2, with D unresolved. Germline V gives CDR1 MNHEY, CDR2 SMNVEV (reference sequence). The CDR3 is 13 amino acids. Deletions cut 1 base from V and 9 bases from J, with 12 bases between. The CDR3, as DNA: TGTGCCAGCAGTTTATTGGACGGAGGCAGCTACACCTTC. Amino acid sequence: CASSLLDGGSYTF.

The chain carries TRBV20-1 and TRBJ1-1; 9 positions agree with TRBD1. This CDR3 region has 10 residues. Looked up from germline, CDR1 is DFQATT and CDR2 is SNEGSKA (reference sequence). J was trimmed by 11 bases and V by 5 bases; bases with no gene match: 3. The CDR3 nucleotides are TGCAGTGCTTTAGACAGGGGGGCTTTCTTT. Encoded protein: CSALDRGAFF.

The V gene is TRBV18, the J gene TRBJ2-1, with D possibly being TRBD2 (6 bases). The CDR3 extends over 14 amino acids. Germline V gene data show CDR1 as KGHSH and CDR2 as LQKENI. V lost 4 bases to trimming and J lost 6 bases, with 13 bases between them. CDR3 nucleotides: TGTGCCAGCTCACGGATTAGCGGACCCAATGAGCAGTTCTTC. Translated, it gives CASSRISGPNEQFF.

Here the CDR3 reads CASSLEWTPTDTQYF. Written as DNA, the CDR3 is TGTGCCAGCAGCTTAGAATGGACGCCCACAGATACGCAGTATTTT. J is TRBJ2-3 and V is TRBV11-3; D unresolved. Trimming shortened V by 0 bases and J by 2 bases, and 9 bases separated the two germline ends. Germline CDR1 is SGHNT and CDR2 is YENEEA. The length of the CDR3 is 15 residues.